This T cell receptor beta chain was sequenced for a study of control samples from healthy donors and cancer patients. Trimming stripped 8 bases from V and 0 bases from J, with 15 bases between. The CDR3 extends over 15 amino acids. The germline V gene has CDR1 SNHLY and CDR2 FYNNEI. This clone was counted a single time. TCRdb keeps only in-frame clones here, not all; method: immunoSEQ multiplex PCR. The sample includes around 90,000 clones, approximately 80% seen only once; the top ten take approximately 19%. The TCR comes from a man aged 30-40 years in good health. The sequenced sample consisted of blood. V usage is TRBV2 and J usage is TRBJ2-3, with no clear D. CDR3 sequence reads: CASLKVQASTDTQYF. DNA for the CDR3: TGTGCCAGCCTTAAAGTACAAGCCAGCACAGATACGCAGTATTTT.